This T cell receptor beta chain is drawn from a study of long-term antiretroviral therapy in people with HIV. Samples held roughly 0.85-10 million cryopreserved PBMC before DNA extraction. For this clone: Its antigen remains unidentified.

Study-level points and caveats: Adherence to ART, viral resistance and therapy changes lacked any data. Subsequent to ART, diversity was augmented yet persisted below that of transplant donor controls.

Sequencing used immunoSEQ v3.0 at survey level. The repertoire was sequenced with immunoSEQ multiplex PCR; TCRdb's copy has only in-frame clones and lacks some. Of fewer than 30,000 clones listed, roughly 80% were seen once; the top ten hold about 5.7%. The CDR3 runs to 17 residues. Trimming pared 2 bases from V and 4 bases from J, leaving 20 bases between. Germline-derived CDR1 and CDR2 are LNHDA and SQIVND (reference sequence). The V gene is TRBV19, the J gene TRBJ1-1, with D possibly being TRBD1 (5 bases). This sample comprised unsorted PBMCs, obtained 0.7 years before starting antiretroviral therapy. This sequence was found in a man aged 25-45 years with HIV. Written as DNA, the CDR3 is TGTGCCAGTAGTATATTGGTGGGCGGGACCGGGGGCACTGAAGCTTTCTTT. The encoded protein is CASSILVGGTGGTEAFF.